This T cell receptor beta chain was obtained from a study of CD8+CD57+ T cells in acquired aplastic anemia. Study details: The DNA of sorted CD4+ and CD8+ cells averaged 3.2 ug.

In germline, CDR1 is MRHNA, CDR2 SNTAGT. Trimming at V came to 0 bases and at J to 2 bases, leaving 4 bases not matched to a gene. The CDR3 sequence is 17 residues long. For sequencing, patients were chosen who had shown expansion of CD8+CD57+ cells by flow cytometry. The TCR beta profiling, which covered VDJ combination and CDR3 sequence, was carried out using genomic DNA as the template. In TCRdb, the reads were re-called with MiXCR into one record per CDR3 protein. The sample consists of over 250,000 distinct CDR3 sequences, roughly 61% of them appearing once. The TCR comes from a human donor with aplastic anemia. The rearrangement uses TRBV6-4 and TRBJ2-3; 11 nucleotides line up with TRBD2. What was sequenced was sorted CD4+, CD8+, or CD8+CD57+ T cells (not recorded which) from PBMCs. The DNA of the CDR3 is TGTGCCAGCAGTGACTCGGGACTAGCGGACCCCACAGATACGCAGTATTTT. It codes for CASSDSGLADPTDTQYF.